The 9 T cell receptor beta chains presented below share a single source sample, sequenced in a study of spatial heterogeneity in lung cancer. A single record per CDR3 protein comes from TCRdb applying MiXCR to the 5' RACE reads. The table shows tens of thousands of distinct CDR3 sequences, with 7.5% to 10% occurring only once. Regarding time point: blood at routine non-recurrence follow-up after resection. The specimen was PBMCs, collected at follow-up. These receptors all stem from a female donor with early-stage non-small cell lung cancer.

Ten or more counts support this clonotype. The CDR3 DNA is TGTGCCAGCTCCCTAAGGGGCGAGCAGTACTTC. Amino acids: CASSLRGEQYF. V usage is TRBV18 and J usage is TRBJ2-7; a possible D gene is TRBD1 (5 bases). Germline V gene data show CDR1 as KGHSH and CDR2 as LQKENI. The CDR3 extends over 11 amino acids. The V end lost 6 bases, the J end lost 6 bases, and 9 bases lay between the germline ends.

Ten or more counts support this clonotype. The CDR3 region is CSAPSPSGSDEQYF. The CDR3 region has the DNA TGCAGTGCCCCATCCCCCAGCGGGAGCGATGAGCAGTACTTC. This rearrangement joins TRBV20-1 to TRBJ2-7, with 8 positions matching TRBD2. Germline assignment: CDR1 DFQATT and CDR2 SNEGSKA (reference sequence). The CDR3 length is 14 residues. Trimming removed 6 bases from V and 7 bases from J; junction bases left unmatched: 14.

This clonotype was seen many times. V is TRBV6-6 and J is TRBJ2-7; D may be TRBD1 (5 bases). The CDR3 contains 14 residues. CDR1 is MNHNY, CDR2 SVGAGI, per germline (reference sequence). V shed 4 bases and J shed 1 base, with 11 bases lying between them. The chain's CDR3 is CASSSPDISYEQYF. CDR3 nucleotide sequence: TGTGCCAGCAGTTCCCCGGACATTTCCTACGAGCAGTACTTC.

The chain carries TRBV6-5 and TRBJ2-7, with D perhaps TRBD1 or TRBD2 (5 bases each). The germline V gene encodes CDR1 MNHEY and CDR2 SVGAGI. V was pared by 0 bases and J by 3 bases, with 9 bases between. The CDR3 totals 14 residues. The CDR3 reads CASSYSGTHYEQYF. CDR3 nucleotides: TGTGCCAGCAGTTACTCGGGGACCCACTACGAGCAGTACTTC.

This clonotype was observed many times. This rearrangement joins TRBV6-5 to TRBJ2-7; no firm D call. Germline CDR1 MNHEY, CDR2 SVGAGI. This CDR3 spans 14 amino acids. The V end lost 5 bases, the J end lost 2 bases, and 13 bases lay between the germline ends. The CDR3 region has the DNA TGTGCCAGCAGTCCCCCGCATTTCCCCTACGAGCAGTACTTC. Its translation is CASSPPHFPYEQYF.

At least ten counts were recorded for this clonotype. CDR3 region: CASSYSLWDSSYEQYF. The CDR3 nucleotides are TGTGCCAGCAGTTATTCTCTGTGGGATTCCTCCTACGAGCAGTACTTC. The genes are TRBV6-5 and TRBJ2-7; no definite D call. The CDR3 extends over 16 amino acids. V dropped 3 bases and J dropped 0 bases, with 15 bases sitting between them. Germline values: CDR1 MNHEY, CDR2 SVGAGI.

This clonotype was picked up many times. The chain has TRBV19 and TRBJ1-5, with D hard to call. V lost 5 bases and J 0 bases, leaving 5 bases between the germline ends. Germline CDR1 reads LNHDA; CDR2 reads SQIVND (reference sequence). CDR3 length: 13 amino acids. The CDR3, as DNA: TGTGCCAGTAGTGCCAGTAGCAATCAGCCCCAGCATTTT. Its translation: CASSASSNQPQHF.

J is TRBJ2-1 and V is TRBV19, with TRBD2 matching 16 bases. Germline CDR1 reads LNHDA; CDR2 reads SQIVND (reference sequence). Trimming at V came to 9 bases and at J to 9 bases, leaving 11 bases not matched to a gene. The CDR3 length is 16 residues. The CDR3 reads CARSPGTSGRAFEQFF. The CDR3 DNA follows: TGTGCCAGAAGTCCTGGGACTAGCGGGAGGGCCTTTGAGCAGTTCTTC.

This clonotype was recorded at least ten times. The V call is TRBV29-1, the J call TRBJ1-2; D is possibly TRBD1 (6 bases). Trimming took 4 bases from V and 4 from J, leaving 10 bases between them. CDR1 and CDR2 from the germline V gene are SQVTM and ANQGSEA. The CDR3 is made up of 12 amino acids. This CDR3 is CSVVKQGYGYTF. The CDR3 bases are TGCAGCGTTGTCAAACAGGGCTATGGCTACACCTTC. Filled out from reference TRBV29-1 and TRBJ1-2, the complete variable domain reads SAVISQKPSRDICQRGTSLTIQCQVDSQVTMMFWYRQQPGQSLTLIATANQGSEATYESGFVIDKFPISRPNLTFSTLTVSNMSPEDSSIYLCSVVKQGYGYTFGSGTRLTVV.